Sequencing of this T cell receptor beta chain was carried out in a study of shared clonotypes between healthy human individuals (dated by TCRdb to the early 2020s). General notes on the study: The cohort included three men and a couple of women between 18 and 49 years of age. For each donor, CD4 naive and CD4 memory were each run on three plates, CD8 naive on two plates, and CD8 memory on one plate. To estimate repertoire size and how much clonotypes are shared between individuals, the study performed deep sequencing of blood TCR repertoires from 4 to 6 healthy adults. To increase sequencing depth and limit assay-specific biases, TCR repertoire library preparation and sequencing were carried out by different laboratories using diverse techniques. Leukapheresis yielded between about 0.94 and 10 billion PBMCs per donor. General findings and caveats noted by the study authors: Sampling was limited to blood, and TCR repertoires in tissue likely differ from TCR repertoires in blood. Even with the large sequencing depth, rarefaction of the sorted-subset datasets indicated that sequencing was incomplete. Compared with non-shared clonotypes, clonotypes shared by all four sorted-subset donors had higher generation probabilities. Estimated clonotype richness was generally larger for naive than for memory subsets. About 5% of naive CD4, 3.5% of naive CD8, around 2.3% of memory CD4, and more than 0.35% of memory CD8 clonotypes were shared across a few donors. The small number of donors limited the genetic and exposure-history diversity represented. Pairwise subsampling led to the expectation that sequencing depth would affect the degree of clonotype sharing among donors.

Details on this clone: Its antigen is currently not known. No much larger clone exists at a distance of one base, and base qualities are not known.

The CDR3 goes from the cysteine to the phenylalanine over 15 residues. The read is trimmed to its CDR3 DNA, 45 bases read in frame from base 1. Germline trimming: 3 bases from V, 3 bases from J; junction bases outside gene matches: 4. CDR1 SGDLS and CDR2 YYNGEE are derived from the germline V gene. The donors were healthy, HIV-negative adults with no recently reported acute infections or vaccinations. Only Caucasian adults living in Nashville, Tennessee, USA were represented among the donors. CD4+ T cells were enriched by magnetic negative selection; naive cells were then positively selected on CD45RA, and the negative fraction formed the memory subset. After blood collection by leukapheresis, PBMCs were isolated using Ficoll-Histopaque density gradient centrifugation and then cryopreserved in the vapor phase of liquid nitrogen. Purity and quantity of every magnetically sorted T cell population were checked by analytical flow cytometry. Genomic DNA was isolated from each sorted fraction and quantified by UV absorbance on a Nanodrop 2000c.

Using the deep immunoSEQ assay, TCR CDR3 regions were amplified from genomic DNA by multiplex PCR. Extracted genomic DNA from each cell subset was distributed evenly across all wells of several immunoSEQ 96-well plates, and each plate was treated as a replicate. For sorted subsets, approximately 210 ng genomic DNA, equal to 25,000 to 35,000 T cell genomes, was loaded into each replicate PCR. Purified libraries were measured with a Qubit 3.0 fluorometer, size-checked on a Bioanalyzer 2100, and measured again with the KAPA Library Quantification kit. Every immunoSEQ 96-well plate was sequenced on a separate single-read 150-cycle Illumina NextSeq 550 flow cell. In the source study's methods: The immunoSEQ output contained only junctional sequences without quality scores, so filtering could not match that applied to full-length reads. Sequences were annotated with PyIR, a Python wrapper for IgBLAST v1.9, using IMGT germline references to assign V/J genes and CDR3. Reads with weak V/J assignments (E-value above 1e-6), missing CDR3, stop codons, out-of-frame junctions, or ambiguous translated residues were removed. V3J clonotypes were defined as sequences sharing the same inferred V gene, J gene, and CDR3 amino acid sequence. To compute the percentage overlap between repertoires, the number of shared unique clonotypes was divided by the size of the smaller repertoire. RTK rarefaction, the Chao1 estimator, and Recon v2.1 estimates of unobserved clonotypes were used to assess repertoire richness. OLGA was used to compute generation probabilities for all TCRbeta clonotypes that the gDNA method yielded from a few donors. TCRdb obtained this table from immuneACCESS and retained in-frame rearrangements with V and J assigned. These tables miss some clones; where compared with another copy, unresolved V genes account for less than half of the shortfall, and the remainder is unexplained. The DNA was the basis for D and trimming; V, J and clone size are from that table. The sample data list a few million clones, and just under 95% of these were observed just once. The ten biggest clones cover approximately 0.39% of the sample.

The sequenced sample consisted of naive CD4+ T cells from PBMCs. This specimen's cell subset or site label, per the study, means: CD45RA+ positively selected. The V gene is TRBV9 and the J gene is TRBJ2-2; TRBD1 fits 8 bases in the junction. The source of this sequence is a man aged 18-30 years in good health. Some clones in this sample may be carry-over from other donors' samples. The CDR3 region has the sequence CASSDRTGHTGELFF. The DNA sequence reads TGTGCCAGCAGCGACAGGACAGGGCACACCGGGGAGCTGTTTTTT. With the portions outside the CDR3 filled from the reference TRBV9 and TRBJ2-2 genes, the complete variable region becomes DSGVTQTPKHLITATGQRVTLRCSPRSGDLSVYWYQQSLDQGLQFLIQYYNGEERAKGNILERFSAQQFPDLHSELNLSSLELGDSALYFCASSDRTGHTGELFFGEGSRLTVL.